The present T cell receptor (beta chain) was sequenced within a study of prognosis after radiotherapy for stage I lung cancer. The overall study: Each patient with non-small cell lung cancer was deemed medically inoperable.

General observations from the study: Lower values of Shannon entropy after stereotactic body radiation therapy were seen in patients who developed distant metastases.

Amplicons of TCR beta CDR3 were generated from genomic DNA by two-round multiplex PCR. It was primers specific to each TRBV and TRBJ gene that first-round PCR used. There were universal primers used in the second PCR round. TCRdb used MiXCR to reprocess the multiplex PCR reads, holding one entry per CDR3 protein. This sample yields around 26,000 distinct CDR3 sequences, of which approximately 39% are seen a single time; 20% to 25% belongs to the top ten. In the case of this clonotype: Its target is unknown.

Germline V gene data show CDR1 as SEHNR and CDR2 as FQNEAQ (reference sequence). The CDR3 is made up of 19 amino acids. The V segment lost 3 bases and the J segment 4 bases; nucleotides outside the gene matches: 16. This chain joins TRBV7-9 and TRBJ2-7, with 12 bases identical to TRBD2. The sample consisted of PBMCs, taken before or after stereotactic body radiation therapy (not recorded which). The source is a donor at least 50 years old with non-small cell lung cancer. CDR3 protein: CASSFGRPGLAGLNYEQYF. Written as DNA, the CDR3 is TGTGCCAGCAGCTTTGGTCGTCCGGGACTAGCGGGTTTGAATTACGAGCAGTACTTC. Filled out from reference TRBV7-9 and TRBJ2-7, the complete variable domain reads DTGVSQNPRHKITKRGQNVTFRCDPISEHNRLYWYRQTLGQGPEFLTYFQNEAQLEKSRLLSDRFSAERPKGSFSTLEIQRTEQGDSAMYLCASSFGRPGLAGLNYEQYFGPGTRLTVT.